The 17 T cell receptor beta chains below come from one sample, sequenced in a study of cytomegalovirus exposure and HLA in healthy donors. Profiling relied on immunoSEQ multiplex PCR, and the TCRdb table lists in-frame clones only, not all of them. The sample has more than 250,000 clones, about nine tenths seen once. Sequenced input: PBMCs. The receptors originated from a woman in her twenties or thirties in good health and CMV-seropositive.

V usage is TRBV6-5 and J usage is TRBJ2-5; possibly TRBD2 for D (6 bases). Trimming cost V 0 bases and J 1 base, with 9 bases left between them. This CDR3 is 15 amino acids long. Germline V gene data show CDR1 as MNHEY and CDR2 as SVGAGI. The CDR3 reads CASSYSGGIQETQYF. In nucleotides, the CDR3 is TGTGCCAGCAGTTACTCAGGAGGGATCCAAGAGACCCAGTACTTC.

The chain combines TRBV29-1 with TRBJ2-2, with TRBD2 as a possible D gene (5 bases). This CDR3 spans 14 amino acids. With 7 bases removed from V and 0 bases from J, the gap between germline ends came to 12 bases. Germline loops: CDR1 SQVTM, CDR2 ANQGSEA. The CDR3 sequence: CSGQVGANTGELFF. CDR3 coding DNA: TGCAGCGGGCAGGTCGGGGCGAACACCGGGGAGCTGTTTTTT.

The CDR3 here is CAWSVLTAEAFF. The CDR3 coding sequence is TGTGCCTGGAGTGTACTAACCGCTGAAGCTTTCTTT. The chain has TRBV30 and TRBJ1-1; D ambiguous. Germline V gives CDR1 GTSNPN, CDR2 SVGIG (reference sequence). The CDR3 runs 12 residues. The V end lost 0 bases, the J end lost 6 bases, and 8 bases lay between the germline ends.

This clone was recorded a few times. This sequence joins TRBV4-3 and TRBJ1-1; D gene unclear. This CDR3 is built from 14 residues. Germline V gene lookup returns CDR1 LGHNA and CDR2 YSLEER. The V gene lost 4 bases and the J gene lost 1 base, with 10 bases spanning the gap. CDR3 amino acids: CASSPWVTNTEAFF. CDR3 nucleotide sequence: TGCGCCAGCAGCCCTTGGGTTACGAACACTGAAGCTTTCTTT.

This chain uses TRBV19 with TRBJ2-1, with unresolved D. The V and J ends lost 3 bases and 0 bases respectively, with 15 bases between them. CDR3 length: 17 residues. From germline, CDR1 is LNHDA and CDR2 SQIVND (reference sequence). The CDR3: CASSISRKGGSYNEQFF. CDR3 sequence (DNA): TGTGCCAGTAGTATCAGTCGAAAGGGCGGCTCCTACAATGAGCAGTTCTTC.

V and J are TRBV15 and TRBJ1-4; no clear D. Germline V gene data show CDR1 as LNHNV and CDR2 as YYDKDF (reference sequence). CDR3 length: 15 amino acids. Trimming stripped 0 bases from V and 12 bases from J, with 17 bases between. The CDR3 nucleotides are TGTGCCACCAGCAGAGATCAAAGTGGGTGGGGTGAACTGTTTTTT. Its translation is CATSRDQSGWGELFF.

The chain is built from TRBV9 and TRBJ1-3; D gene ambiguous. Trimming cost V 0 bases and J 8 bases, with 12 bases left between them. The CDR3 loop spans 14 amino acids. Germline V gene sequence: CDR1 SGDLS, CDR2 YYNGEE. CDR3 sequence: CASSVVDSRDTIYF. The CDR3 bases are TGTGCCAGCAGCGTAGTGGACTCTCGGGACACCATATATTTT.

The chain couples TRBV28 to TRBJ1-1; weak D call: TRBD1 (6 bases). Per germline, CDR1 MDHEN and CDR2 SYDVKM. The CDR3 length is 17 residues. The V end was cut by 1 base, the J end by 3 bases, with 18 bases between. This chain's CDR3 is CASSLSLGTNGDTEAFF. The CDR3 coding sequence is TGTGCCAGCAGTTTATCCCTTGGGACAAATGGGGACACTGAAGCTTTCTTT.

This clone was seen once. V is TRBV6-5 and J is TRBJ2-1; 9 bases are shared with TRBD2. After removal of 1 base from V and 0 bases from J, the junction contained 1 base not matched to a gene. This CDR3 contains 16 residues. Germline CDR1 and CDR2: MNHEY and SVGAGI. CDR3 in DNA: TGTGCCAGCAGTTACTTTAGCGGGAGCTCCTACAATGAGCAGTTCTTC. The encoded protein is CASSYFSGSSYNEQFF.

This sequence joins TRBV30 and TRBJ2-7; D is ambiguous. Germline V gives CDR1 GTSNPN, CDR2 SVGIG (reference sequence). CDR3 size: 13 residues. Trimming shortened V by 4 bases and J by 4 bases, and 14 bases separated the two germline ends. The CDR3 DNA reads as TGTGCCTGGACTAGGACGCGCCTTTACGAGCAGTACTTC. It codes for CAWTRTRLYEQYF. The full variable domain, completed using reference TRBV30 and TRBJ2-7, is SQTIHQWPATLVQPVGSPLSLECTVEGTSNPNLYWYRQAAGRGLQLLFYSVGIGQISSEVPQNLSASRPQDRQFILSSKKLLLSDSGFYLCAWTRTRLYEQYFGPGTRLTVT.

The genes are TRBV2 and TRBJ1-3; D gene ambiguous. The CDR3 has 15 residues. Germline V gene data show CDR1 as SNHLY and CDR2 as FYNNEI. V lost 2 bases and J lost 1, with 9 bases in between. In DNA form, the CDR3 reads TGTGCCAGCAGTGAAAACGGTGGATCTGGAAACACCATATATTTT. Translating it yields CASSENGGSGNTIYF.

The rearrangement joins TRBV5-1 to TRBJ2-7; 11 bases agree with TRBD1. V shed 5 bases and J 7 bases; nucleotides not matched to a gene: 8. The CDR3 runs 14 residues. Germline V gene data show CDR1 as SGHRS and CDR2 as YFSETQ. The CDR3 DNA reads TGCGCCAGCAGACCCGGGACAGGGGGTCAAGAGCAGTACTTC. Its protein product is CASRPGTGGQEQYF.

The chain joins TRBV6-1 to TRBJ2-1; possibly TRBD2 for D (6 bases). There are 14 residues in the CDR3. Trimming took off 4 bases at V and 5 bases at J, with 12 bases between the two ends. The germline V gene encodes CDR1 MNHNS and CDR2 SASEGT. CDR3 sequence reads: CASSGRDFNNEQFF. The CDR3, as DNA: TGTGCCAGCAGTGGACGGGACTTTAACAATGAGCAGTTCTTC.

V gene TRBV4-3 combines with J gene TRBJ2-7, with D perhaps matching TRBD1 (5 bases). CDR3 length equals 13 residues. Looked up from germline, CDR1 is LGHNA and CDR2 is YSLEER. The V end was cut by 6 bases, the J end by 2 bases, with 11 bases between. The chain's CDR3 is CASRGRVPYEQYF. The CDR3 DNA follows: TGCGCCAGCAGGGGGCGCGTCCCCTACGAGCAGTACTTC.

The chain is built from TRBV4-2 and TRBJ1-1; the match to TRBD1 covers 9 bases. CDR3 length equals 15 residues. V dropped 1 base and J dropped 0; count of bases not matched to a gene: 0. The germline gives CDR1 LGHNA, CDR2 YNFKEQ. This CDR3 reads CASSQGTGVNTEAFF. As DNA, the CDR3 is TGTGCCAGCAGCCAAGGGACAGGGGTGAACACTGAAGCTTTCTTT.

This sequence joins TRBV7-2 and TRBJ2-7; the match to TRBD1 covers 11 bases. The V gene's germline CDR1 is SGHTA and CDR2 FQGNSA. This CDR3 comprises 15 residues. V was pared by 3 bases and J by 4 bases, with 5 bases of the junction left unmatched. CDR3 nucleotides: TGTGCCAGCAGCTTCCGGACAGGGGGCTCTTACGAGCAGTACTTC. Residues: CASSFRTGGSYEQYF.

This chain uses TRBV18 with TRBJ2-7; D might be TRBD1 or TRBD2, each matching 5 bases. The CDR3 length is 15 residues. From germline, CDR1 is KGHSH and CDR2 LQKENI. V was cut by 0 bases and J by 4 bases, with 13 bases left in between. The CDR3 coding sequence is TGTGCCAGCTCACCACCCGGACGGGACCATTACGAGCAGTACTTC. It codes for CASSPPGRDHYEQYF.